This is a list of T cell receptor beta chains from one sample in a study of blood T cell repertoires in COVID-19. Sequencing used immunoSEQ multiplex PCR; TCRdb keeps in-frame clones, though not all of them. The sample lists 250,000 to 300,000 clones; roughly 83% were seen once. The sample was peripheral blood. The receptors were sampled from a man in his 60s who had recovered from COVID-19. Each CDR3 is given with its conserved first and last residue. D genes are given only for firm matches. Some rows mark clone size as missing; the rest say once, few, many or name a class of expanded clone.

j_call d_call v_call clone_size cdr3_nt cdr3_aa
TRBJ2-6 TRBD1 TRBV29-1 NA TGCAGCGTAGGACAGGGGGCGGTTGGGGCCAACGTCCTGACTTTC CSVGQGAVGANVLTF
TRBJ2-5 NA TRBV12-3/TRBV12-4 NA TGTGCCAGCAGTTCGCAAGAGACCCAGTACTTC CASSSQETQYF
TRBJ2-3 NA TRBV11-1 NA TGTGCCAGCAGCTTAGCTGCGGGGAGCACAGATACGCAGTATTTT CASSLAAGSTDTQYF
TRBJ1-1 NA TRBV4-1 NA TGCGCCAGCAGCAAGAGGGACTTCAACACTGAAGCTTTCTTT CASSKRDFNTEAFF
TRBJ2-7 NA TRBV11-2 NA TGTGCCAGCAGCATAAGACTAGGAGAGGGGGAGCAGTACTTC CASSIRLGEGEQYF
TRBJ2-7 NA TRBV6-2/TRBV6-3 NA TGTGCCAGCAGTTACCGGACAAGCAACGAGCAGTACTTC CASSYRTSNEQYF
TRBJ2-3 NA TRBV27 NA TGTGCCAGCAGTTTAAGACGACTCTCTGGGGATACGCAGTATTTT CASSLRRLSGDTQYF
TRBJ1-2 TRBD1 TRBV19 few TGTGCCAGCCTTAGACAGGGGGCTACGAACTATGGCTACACCTTC CASLRQGATNYGYTF
TRBJ2-1 NA TRBV7-9 NA TGTGCCAGCAGCTTGGGGCCCCAGAATGAGCAGTTCTTC CASSLGPQNEQFF
TRBJ1-5 NA TRBV19 NA TGTGCCAGTAGTATAGACAGGGGTAGCAATCAGCCCCAGCATTTT CASSIDRGSNQPQHF
TRBJ2-7 NA TRBV27 NA TGTGCCAGCAGCAGGTCCGGGGGAGGTCCCGAGCAGTACTTC CASSRSGGGPEQYF
TRBJ1-2 NA TRBV5-4 NA TGTGCCAGCAGCTCGTACACGATAACCCAGGGAAGCAGCTATGGCTACACCTTC CASSSYTITQGSSYGYTF
TRBJ1-6 NA TRBV30 NA TGTGCCTGGACAAGCACCCCTAATTCACCCCTCCACTTT CAWTSTPNSPLHF
TRBJ2-2 NA TRBV7-8 NA TGTGCCAGCAGCTTAGACAGATCGAACACCGGGGAGCTGTTTTTT CASSLDRSNTGELFF
TRBJ1-3 NA TRBV11-2 NA TGTGCCAGCAGCTTATTAGGGGTTGGCGGAAACACCATATATTTT CASSLLGVGGNTIYF
TRBJ2-3 TRBD2 TRBV27 NA TGTGCCAGCGGCCCTCGCGGGAGCCGCACAGATACGCAGTATTTT CASGPRGSRTDTQYF
TRBJ2-1 NA TRBV5-1 NA TGCGCCAGCAGCCTGACGGGACTCGGCCTCTCCAATGAGCAGTTCTTC CASSLTGLGLSNEQFF
TRBJ1-2 NA TRBV19 NA TGTGCCAGTAGTATGTTTATGACAGAAAGGTGGAATGGCTACACCTTC CASSMFMTERWNGYTF
TRBJ2-3 TRBD2 TRBV10-2 NA TGCGCCAGCAGTGTGCTAGCGGGGGGCACTAGCACAGATACGCAGTATTTT CASSVLAGGTSTDTQYF
TRBJ2-5 TRBD1 TRBV19 NA TGTGCCAGTAGTCAAACAGGGGGGTCTAAGACCCAGTACTTC CASSQTGGSKTQYF
TRBJ1-3 TRBD1 TRBV9 few TGTGCCAGCAGCGCTGGAGCGACAGGGCTCTCTGGAAACACCATATATTTT CASSAGATGLSGNTIYF
TRBJ2-4 NA TRBV27 NA TGTGCCAGCGACATTCCTCCCCGGATCAAAAACATTCAGTACTTC CASDIPPRIKNIQYF